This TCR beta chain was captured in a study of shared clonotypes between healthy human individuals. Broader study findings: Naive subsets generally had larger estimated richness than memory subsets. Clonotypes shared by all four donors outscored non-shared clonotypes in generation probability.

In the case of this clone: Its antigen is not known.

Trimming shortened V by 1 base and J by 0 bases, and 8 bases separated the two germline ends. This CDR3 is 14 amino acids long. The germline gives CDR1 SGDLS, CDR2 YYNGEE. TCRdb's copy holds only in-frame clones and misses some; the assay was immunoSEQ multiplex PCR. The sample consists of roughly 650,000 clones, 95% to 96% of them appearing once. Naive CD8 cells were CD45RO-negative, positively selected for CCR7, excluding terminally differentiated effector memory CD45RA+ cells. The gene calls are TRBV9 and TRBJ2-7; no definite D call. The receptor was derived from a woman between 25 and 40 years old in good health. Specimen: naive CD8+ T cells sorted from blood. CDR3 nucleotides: TGTGCCAGCAGCGTAAGCGCCAGCTCCTACGAGCAGTACTTC. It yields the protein CASSVSASSYEQYF.